One and the same sample provided the 21 T cell receptor beta chains below, sequenced in a study of cytotoxic CD8 clonotypes in ibrutinib-treated CLL. Some clones are missing from TCRdb's copy, which holds only in-frame ones; the method was immunoSEQ multiplex PCR. The sample has around 310,000 clones, about 80% seen once; the top ten hold under 8.5%. Sequenced here: PBMCs, sampled before ibrutinib treatment. These receptors all stem from a human donor with chronic lymphocytic leukemia.

This clone came up once. The chain carries TRBV6-1 and TRBJ1-1; TRBD1 is a possible D gene (5 bases). Germline V gives CDR1 MNHNS, CDR2 SASEGT. This CDR3 contains 10 residues. Trimming shortened V by 5 bases and J by 10 bases, and 8 bases separated the two germline ends. The DNA for the CDR3 is TGTGCCAGCAGTAAGGGGCGAGCTTTCTTT. This encodes CASSKGRAFF.

The V call is TRBV6-6, the J call TRBJ2-1; maybe TRBD2 (6 bases). The CDR3 is 14 residues long. The V gene lost 0 bases and the J gene lost 7 bases, with 10 bases spanning the gap. Germline loops: CDR1 MNHNY, CDR2 SVGAGI (reference sequence). The CDR3 is CASSYSRRGNEQFF. The CDR3 DNA reads TGTGCCAGCAGTTACTCCCGGAGGGGAAATGAGCAGTTCTTC.

This rearrangement joins TRBV25-1 to TRBJ2-1; D tentatively reads TRBD1 or TRBD2 (5 bases each). V was clipped by 8 bases and J by 5 bases, with 13 bases between them. CDR1 is MGHDK, CDR2 SYGVNS, per germline. The CDR3 loop spans 13 amino acids. The CDR3 region is CASLRDQNNEQFF. The CDR3 coding sequence is TGTGCCAGCCTACGGGACCAAAACAATGAGCAGTTCTTC.

The chain is built from TRBV5-8 and TRBJ2-7, with 8 bases that match TRBD2. The length of the CDR3 is 20 residues. V gave up 4 bases and J gave up 3 bases; unmatched junction bases: 24. The germline CDR1 and CDR2 sequences are SGHTS and YDEGEE. The CDR3 nucleotides read TGTGCCAGCAGCGAGGGCGGGCGGGAGGTCTCCCTGGGTGTTATCTACGAGCAGTACTTC. Its translation: CASSEGGREVSLGVIYEQYF.

The chain uses TRBV15 and TRBJ1-2; 9 bases align to TRBD1. This CDR3 is 15 amino acids long. V was clipped by 0 bases and J by 7 bases; unmatched bases: 6. Germline lookup yields CDR1 LNHNV and CDR2 YYDKDF (reference sequence). CDR3 in DNA: TGTGCCACCAGCAGAGATCCCTTACAGGGGGCTGGCTACACCTTC. Encoded protein: CATSRDPLQGAGYTF.

On this clone: Distinct nucleotide sequences in the sample also encode this CDR3. V gene TRBV29-1 combines with J gene TRBJ2-3; 12 bases match TRBD2. J lost 3 bases, V lost 6 bases, and 4 bases had no gene match. The CDR3 has 14 residues. Per the germline V gene, CDR1 is SQVTM and CDR2 is ANQGSEA. The DNA of the CDR3 is TGCAGCGTGGCCGGGACTAGCGGGACAGATACGCAGTATTTT. This translates into CSVAGTSGTDTQYF.

This chain links TRBV28 with TRBJ1-5, with D perhaps matching TRBD1 (5 bases). CDR3 length equals 13 residues. V gave up 5 bases and J gave up 2 bases, with 7 bases separating them. Looked up from germline, CDR1 is MDHEN and CDR2 is SYDVKM. Written as DNA, the CDR3 is TGTGCCAGCAGTCGGGGCGGCAATCAGCCCCAGCATTTT. It yields the protein CASSRGGNQPQHF. Supplemented by reference TRBV28 and TRBJ1-5, the full variable domain reads DVKVTQSSRYLVKRTGEKVFLECVQDMDHENMFWYRQDPGLGLRLIYFSYDVKMKEKGDIPEGYSVSREKKERFSLILESASTNQTSMYLCASSRGGNQPQHFGDGTRLSIL.

This clone showed up just a few times. This chain connects TRBV7-3 to TRBJ2-7; D is perhaps TRBD2 (5 bases). Trimming left V 1 base short and J 3 bases short, with 7 bases between. This CDR3 has 13 amino acids. Germline CDR1 is SGHTA and CDR2 is FQGTGA. The CDR3 loop is CASSLNRGYEQYF. The CDR3 DNA reads as TGTGCCAGCAGCTTAAATCGGGGCTACGAGCAGTACTTC.

As concerns this clone: The sample holds other DNA sequences that translate to the same CDR3. The rearrangement links TRBV20-1 to TRBJ1-2, with D perhaps TRBD1 (5 bases). Germline lookup yields CDR1 DFQATT and CDR2 SNEGSKA (reference sequence). The CDR3 totals 9 residues. The V and J ends lost 3 bases and 11 bases respectively, with 7 bases between them. CDR3 residues: CSASRGYTF. CDR3 nucleotides: TGCAGTGCTAGTCGGGGGTACACCTTC.

The chain uses TRBV6-5 and TRBJ2-7; no firm D call. V lost 2 bases, J lost 7 bases, and 6 bases lay in between. The germline gives CDR1 MNHEY, CDR2 SVGAGI. The CDR3 loop spans 11 amino acids. The CDR3 region is CASSYLWEQYF. The CDR3 DNA is TGTGCCAGCAGTTACCTATGGGAGCAGTACTTC.

J is TRBJ1-1 and V is TRBV25-1; D call uncertain. The ends were cut back, 4 bases at V and 2 bases at J, with 2 bases in the middle. Looked up from germline, CDR1 is MGHDK and CDR2 is SYGVNS. There are 11 residues in the CDR3. The CDR3 nucleotides are TGTGCCAGCAGTGGTAACACTGAAGCTTTCTTT. It translates to CASSGNTEAFF. The complete variable domain, with remaining parts taken from reference TRBV25-1 and TRBJ1-1, reads EADIYQTPRYLVIGTGKKITLECSQTMGHDKMYWYQQDPGMELHLIHYSYGVNSTEKGDLSSESTVSRIRTEHFPLTLESARPSHTSQYLCASSGNTEAFFGQGTRLTVV.

The rearrangement joins TRBV4-2 to TRBJ1-2, with TRBD1 identical over 8 bases. This CDR3 region has 16 residues. Germline V gene sequence: CDR1 LGHNA, CDR2 YNFKEQ. Trimming at V came to 0 bases and at J to 8 bases, leaving 11 bases not matched to a gene. The CDR3 spells CASSQESFTGGEGYTF. The CDR3 coding sequence is TGTGCCAGCAGCCAAGAATCCTTCACAGGGGGAGAAGGCTACACCTTC.

This clone was seen just once. The CDR3 DNA follows: TGTGCCAGTAGGTATGGAAACACCATATATTTT. Its protein is CASRYGNTIYF. The chain links TRBV19 to TRBJ1-3; no clear D. Trimming shortened V by 6 bases and J by 3 bases, and 3 bases separated the two germline ends. The germline gives CDR1 LNHDA, CDR2 SQIVND (reference sequence). The CDR3 contains 11 residues.

This clone was observed a handful of times. This chain links TRBV7-3 with TRBJ2-1, with TRBD2 matching over 10 bases. Trimming at V came to 1 base and at J to 4 bases, leaving 4 bases not matched to a gene. Germline values: CDR1 SGHTA, CDR2 FQGTGA. This CDR3 region has 16 residues. CDR3 nucleotides: TGTGCCAGCAGCTTAAGTATAGCGGGAGGATACAATGAGCAGTTCTTC. Protein product: CASSLSIAGGYNEQFF.

The V gene is TRBV15, the J gene TRBJ1-1; D call uncertain. Germline assignment: CDR1 LNHNV and CDR2 YYDKDF (reference sequence). V lost 5 bases and J lost 2, with 9 bases in between. There are 13 residues in the CDR3. CDR3 protein: CATSPDANTEAFF. The DNA for the CDR3 is TGTGCCACCAGCCCGGACGCTAACACTGAAGCTTTCTTT.

V is TRBV10-3 and J is TRBJ2-1, with 9 bases matching TRBD2. The CDR3 loop spans 15 amino acids. Germline CDR1 ENHRY, CDR2 SYGVKD. V lost 3 bases and J lost 7; bases outside the gene matches: 7. The CDR3 region has the DNA TGTGCCATCAGTGAACTGGCTAGCGGGACAAATGAGCAGTTCTTC. It codes for CAISELASGTNEQFF.

This clone occurred once. V gene TRBV7-9 combines with J gene TRBJ2-5; D not certain. CDR1 and CDR2 (germline): SEHNR, FQNEAQ (reference sequence). This CDR3 comprises 13 residues. Trimming stripped 2 bases from V and 3 bases from J, with 7 bases between. The CDR3 reads CASSLFGEETQYF. In nucleotides, the CDR3 is TGTGCCAGCAGCTTATTTGGAGAAGAGACCCAGTACTTC.

The sample holds a few counts of this clone. The V call is TRBV6-6, the J call TRBJ2-2; a possible D gene is TRBD2 (6 bases). Between the trimmed V and J ends, which lost 8 bases and 5 bases, there was a span of 6 bases. Germline values: CDR1 MNHNY, CDR2 SVGAGI (reference sequence). The CDR3 totals 11 residues. The CDR3 sequence: CASGRTGELFF. DNA for the CDR3: TGTGCCAGCGGGAGGACCGGGGAGCTGTTTTTT.

The chain couples TRBV15 to TRBJ2-1; 7 nucleotides line up with TRBD2. Germline loops: CDR1 LNHNV, CDR2 YYDKDF (reference sequence). This CDR3 spans 14 amino acids. Trimming removed 5 bases from V and 2 bases from J; junction bases left unmatched: 3. This CDR3 is CATSPGTTYNEQFF. CDR3 DNA sequence: TGTGCCACCAGCCCCGGGACTACCTACAATGAGCAGTTCTTC.

The chain carries TRBV6-6 and TRBJ2-7; 7 nucleotides align to TRBD1. The CDR3 contains 15 residues. Germline CDR1 reads MNHNY; CDR2 reads SVGAGI (reference sequence). The V segment lost 6 bases and the J segment 2 bases; nucleotides outside the gene matches: 10. CDR3 coding DNA: TGTGCCAGCAGCTACAGGGGAAACAGGGCCTACGAGCAGTACTTC. It is translated as CASSYRGNRAYEQYF.

The rearrangement uses TRBV7-2 and TRBJ1-1; D may be TRBD1 (5 bases). There are 14 residues in the CDR3. The germline V and J ends were trimmed by 5 bases and 5 bases, with 15 bases remaining between them. From germline, CDR1 is SGHTA and CDR2 FQGNSA. The CDR3 protein is CASSGFHGATEAFF. The CDR3 DNA reads as TGTGCCAGCAGCGGATTCCATGGGGCGACTGAAGCTTTCTTT.